A single sample gave rise to the 8 T cell receptor beta chains below, sequenced in a study of blood T cell repertoires in COVID-19. Measured with immunoSEQ multiplex PCR; TCRdb has only the in-frame clones, and not every one. The table lists under 350,000 clones, 85% to 90% of them singletons. Material for sequencing was peripheral blood. These receptors originate from a man in his 70s with acute or convalescent COVID-19.

The chain recombines TRBV5-1 with TRBJ2-4; 9 bases match TRBD1. The CDR3 spans 15 residues. Germline loops: CDR1 SGHRS, CDR2 YFSETQ. V shed 4 bases, J shed 6 bases, and the junction held 8 bases outside the gene matches. The CDR3 here is CASSAFPGQGNIQYF. The CDR3 nucleotides read TGCGCCAGCAGCGCCTTTCCGGGACAGGGAAACATTCAGTACTTC.

In DNA form, the CDR3 reads TGTGCCAGCACCCCACAGGACACCGGGGAGCTGTTTTTT. This gives the protein CASTPQDTGELFF. This chain joins TRBV7-9 and TRBJ2-2; perhaps TRBD1 as D (5 bases). The CDR3 runs 13 residues. Looked up from germline, CDR1 is SEHNR and CDR2 is FQNEAQ (reference sequence). The V and J ends lost 7 bases and 3 bases respectively, with 9 bases between them. The entire variable domain, with the rest obtained from reference TRBV7-9 and TRBJ2-2, is as follows: DTGVSQNPRHKITKRGQNVTFRCDPISEHNRLYWYRQTLGQGPEFLTYFQNEAQLEKSRLLSDRFSAERPKGSFSTLEIQRTEQGDSAMYLCASTPQDTGELFFGEGSRLTVL.

The rearrangement joins TRBV3-1 (or the pseudogene TRBV3-2) to TRBJ1-1; D is ambiguous. Trimming cost V 0 bases and J 0 bases, with 8 bases left between them. This CDR3 spans 15 amino acids. The germline CDR1 and CDR2 sequences are LGHDT and YNNKEL (reference sequence). The CDR3 bases are TGTGCCAGCAGCCAAGATGGACTGTTGAACACTGAAGCTTTCTTT. The encoded protein is CASSQDGLLNTEAFF.

The chain recombines TRBV6-6 with TRBJ1-1; TRBD1 aligns across 7 bases. Germline V gene lookup returns CDR1 MNHNY and CDR2 SVGAGI (reference sequence). CDR3 length: 16 amino acids. Unmatched junction bases numbered 15, after V lost 7 bases and J lost 4 bases. Written as DNA, the CDR3 is TGTGCCAGCATCGACCCTAGGGGGCGCGAGGGCACTGAAGCTTTCTTT. It specifies CASIDPRGREGTEAFF.

The chain has TRBV19 and TRBJ2-7, with 9 bases lining up with TRBD1. Trimming at V came to 6 bases and at J to 5 bases, leaving 14 bases not matched to a gene. This CDR3 is 16 amino acids long. Germline assignment: CDR1 LNHDA and CDR2 SQIVND (reference sequence). The CDR3 spells CASSLLPGQGSHEQYF. The CDR3 nucleotides are TGTGCCAGTAGCTTACTACCGGGACAGGGTTCCCACGAGCAGTACTTC.

This chain joins TRBV4-1 and TRBJ2-1; a possible D gene is TRBD2 (6 bases). Between the trimmed V and J ends, which lost 3 bases and 5 bases, there was a span of 17 bases. CDR1 is MGHRA, CDR2 YSYEKL, per germline. The CDR3 is 16 residues long. The CDR3 DNA sequence: TGCGCCAGCAGCCACGTCGCCAACACGGGGGACAATGAGCAGTTCTTC. As protein: CASSHVANTGDNEQFF.

The rearrangement uses TRBV28 and TRBJ1-2; D call uncertain. The CDR3 loop spans 14 amino acids. V shed 3 bases and J shed 4 bases, with 12 bases lying between them. Looked up from germline, CDR1 is MDHEN and CDR2 is SYDVKM. CDR3 in DNA: TGTGCCAGCAGTTTGTCACCGACGGGCTATGGCTACACCTTC. Amino acids: CASSLSPTGYGYTF.

For this clone: A read error may produce the germline difference seen at one junction end. The identical CDR3 is also encoded by other nucleotide sequences in the sample. J is TRBJ2-2 and V is TRBV10-3; 7 bases align to TRBD2. Germline lookup yields CDR1 ENHRY and CDR2 SYGVKD. The CDR3 sequence is 15 residues long. The CDR3 here is CAISPGLGNTGELFF. In nucleotides, the CDR3 is TGTGCCATCAGCCCCGGACTAGGGAACACCGGGGAACTGTTTTTT.